These 29 T cell receptor beta chains originate from one sample sequenced in a study of T-cell memory formation after mild COVID-19. From the 5' RACE reads, TCRdb called clonotypes with MiXCR, one entry per CDR3 protein. The table shows some 320,000 distinct CDR3 sequences, with roughly an eighth occurring only once. The sample consisted of PBMCs or a T cell subset sorted from them (not recorded which). The source is a young man who had mild COVID-19 (a few samples of this study predate the infection). Cell type and time point are not known.

The chain carries TRBV20-1 and TRBJ2-1; no firm D call. The V end was cut by 0 bases, the J end by 5 bases, with 5 bases between. Germline V gives CDR1 DFQATT, CDR2 SNEGSKA (reference sequence). There are 12 residues in the CDR3. The CDR3: CSARDWDNEQFF. The CDR3 coding sequence is TGCAGTGCTAGAGATTGGGACAATGAGCAGTTCTTC.

This clonotype was seen more than once but under ten times. V gene TRBV4-2 combines with J gene TRBJ2-2; D assignment may be TRBD1 or TRBD2 (5 bases each). The V and J ends lost 6 bases and 2 bases respectively, with 13 bases between them. This CDR3 region has 15 residues. Germline V lookup: CDR1 LGHNA, CDR2 YNFKEQ. For the CDR3, the DNA is TGTGCCAGCAGGGGGGAACAGAGAAACACCGGGGAGCTGTTTTTT. It specifies CASRGEQRNTGELFF.

In its sample, this clonotype was seen many times. The junction departs from the called germline gene at one end, perhaps through a read error. The chain joins TRBV7-7 to TRBJ2-5, with D perhaps given as TRBD1 or TRBD2 (6 bases each). There are 14 residues in the CDR3. The germline V gene encodes CDR1 SSHAT and CDR2 FNYEAQ (reference sequence). CDR3 DNA sequence: TGTGCTAGCAGCTCGGGATCCGGGGGCGAGACCCAGTACTTC. It translates to CASSSGSGGETQYF.

J is TRBJ2-7 and V is TRBV15; 8 nucleotides agree with TRBD1. CDR3 size: 15 residues. Germline CDR1 LNHNV, CDR2 YYDKDF (reference sequence). V lost 3 bases and J lost 3; bases outside the gene matches: 7. The CDR3 region is CATSSSIGTGYEQYV. In DNA form, the CDR3 reads TGTGCCACCAGCAGCTCTATCGGGACAGGCTACGAGCAGTACGTC.

This clonotype was seen a handful of times. V gene TRBV6-5 combines with J gene TRBJ2-2, with no clear D. V lost 0 bases and J 4 bases, leaving 9 bases between the germline ends. This CDR3 has 15 amino acids. Per the germline V gene, CDR1 is MNHEY and CDR2 is SVGAGI. CDR3 nucleotide sequence: TGTGCCAGCAGTTACTCGATAGCCCGCACCGGGGAGCTGTTTTTT. Its protein product is CASSYSIARTGELFF.

The chain is built from TRBV4-3 and TRBJ1-1; D possibly corresponds to TRBD1 (5 bases). Germline V CDR1 and CDR2: LGHNA, YSLEER. This CDR3 comprises 18 residues. Trimming shortened V by 5 bases and J by 0 bases, and 22 bases separated the two germline ends. CDR3 sequence (DNA): TGCGCCAGCAGCGGAGTATTTGGTTCGCTGGGACTGAACACTGAAGCTTTCTTT. It translates to CASSGVFGSLGLNTEAFF.

Comment on this clonotype: A much more abundant neighbour one base away suggests this may be a read error. The chain joins TRBV14 to TRBJ2-7; D is perhaps TRBD1 or TRBD2 (6 bases each). The CDR3 is 17 amino acids. Germline assignment: CDR1 SGHDN and CDR2 FVKESK. The V end was cut by 3 bases, the J end by 3 bases, with 21 bases between. The CDR3 region has the DNA TGTGCCAGCAGCCACCGGAGGGAGGACAGCGGCTACTACGAGCAGTACGTC. It codes for CASSHRREDSGYYEQYV.

This clonotype was recorded many times. This rearrangement joins TRBV5-1 to TRBJ2-5, with unresolved D. The CDR3 contains 12 residues. Germline loops: CDR1 SGHRS, CDR2 YFSETQ. V lost 0 bases, J lost 0 bases, and 0 bases lay in between. CDR3 in amino acids: CASSLDQETQYF. In DNA form, the CDR3 reads TGCGCCAGCAGCTTGGACCAAGAGACCCAGTACTTC. Complete variable domain (other parts from reference TRBV5-1 and TRBJ2-5): KAGVTQTPRYLIKTRGQQVTLSCSPISGHRSVSWYQQTPGQGLQFLFEYFSETQRNKGNFPGRFSGRQFSNSRSEMNVSTLELGDSALYLCASSLDQETQYFGPGTRLLVL.

This clonotype was recorded a few times. This rearrangement joins TRBV29-1 to TRBJ2-5; no reliable D call. The CDR3 is 11 amino acids. From germline, CDR1 is SQVTM and CDR2 ANQGSEA. Trimming left V 3 bases short and J 5 bases short, with 7 bases between. The CDR3: CSVETTETQYF. DNA for the CDR3: TGCAGCGTTGAGACCACGGAGACCCAGTACTTC. Together with reference TRBV29-1 and TRBJ2-5, the CDR3 gives the full variable domain: SAVISQKPSRDICQRGTSLTIQCQVDSQVTMMFWYRQQPGQSLTLIATANQGSEATYESGFVIDKFPISRPNLTFSTLTVSNMSPEDSSIYLCSVETTETQYFGPGTRLLVL.

The rearrangement joins TRBV6-2 or TRBV6-3 to TRBJ1-1; tentative D call: TRBD1 (6 bases). The CDR3 covers 14 residues. Trimming removed 6 bases at V and 4 bases at J, with 15 bases between. Germline loops: CDR1 MNHEY, CDR2 SVGEGT. The DNA for the CDR3 is TGTGCCAGCAGAAGATCAGGGGCGGCCACTGAAGCTTTCTTT. This gives the protein CASRRSGAATEAFF.

The table lists this clonotype with a few counts. This rearrangement joins TRBV6-1 to TRBJ2-7; D might be TRBD1 (5 bases). V was clipped by 6 bases and J by 2 bases, with 20 bases between them. Germline V gene sequence: CDR1 MNHNS, CDR2 SASEGT. CDR3 length: 16 amino acids. As DNA, the CDR3 is TGTGCCAGCAGCGCCCCACCGGACATGCGAACCTACGAGCAGTACTTC. This sequence encodes CASSAPPDMRTYEQYF.

The rearrangement links TRBV4-3 to TRBJ2-1; 8 nucleotides align to TRBD1. The V segment lost 4 bases and the J segment 9 bases; nucleotides outside the gene matches: 5. Germline V CDR1 and CDR2: LGHNA, YSLEER. The CDR3 length is 13 residues. In DNA, the CDR3 is TGCGCCAGCAGCCCGGCAGGGGGCTTTGAGCAGTTCTTC. Its protein is CASSPAGGFEQFF.

This clonotype came up a few times. The chain uses TRBV7-2 and TRBJ1-2, with TRBD1 identical over 9 bases. Germline V gene data show CDR1 as SGHTA and CDR2 as FQGNSA. This CDR3 comprises 16 residues. The J segment lost 0 bases and the V segment lost 3 bases, leaving 5 bases of the junction unmatched. CDR3 residues: CASSFGTGMTNYGYTF. CDR3 coding DNA: TGTGCCAGCAGCTTTGGGACAGGGATGACTAACTATGGCTACACCTTC.

The chain joins TRBV12-3 or TRBV12-4 to TRBJ1-1, with D possibly being TRBD1 (6 bases). The CDR3 covers 13 residues. The V end was cut by 3 bases, the J end by 4 bases, with 9 bases between. In DNA form, the CDR3 reads TGTGCCAGCAGTTTCGAGGGGGTCACTGAAGCTTTCTTT. Translating gives CASSFEGVTEAFF.

This chain uses TRBV5-1 with TRBJ2-1; D is unclear. Germline V gives CDR1 SGHRS, CDR2 YFSETQ. The CDR3 sequence is 15 residues long. V gave up 0 bases and J gave up 0 bases, with 7 bases separating them. This CDR3 is CASSLEANSYNEQFF. CDR3 DNA: TGCGCCAGCAGCTTGGAGGCAAACTCCTACAATGAGCAGTTCTTC.

This clonotype appeared once. J is TRBJ2-1 and V is TRBV30; 7 bases fit TRBD2. CDR3 length: 10 residues. V lost 5 bases to trimming and J lost 9 bases; unmatched junction nucleotides: 1. CDR1 is GTSNPN and CDR2 is SVGIG in the germline V gene (reference sequence). CDR3 DNA: TGTGCCTGGGTAGCGGGTGAGCAGTTCTTC. Translation gives CAWVAGEQFF.

V is TRBV12-3 or TRBV12-4 and J is TRBJ2-2; 8 nucleotides agree with TRBD2. The CDR3 runs to 15 residues. After removal of 8 bases from V and 6 bases from J, the junction contained 11 bases not matched to a gene. CDR3 nucleotide sequence: TGTGCCAGCTCAAGTAGCGGGGCATTGTCCGGGGAGCTGTTTTTT. This codes for CASSSSGALSGELFF.

V and J are TRBV7-8 and TRBJ2-3; D not certain. Trimming cost V 3 bases and J 2 bases, with 15 bases left between them. CDR1 and CDR2 (germline): SGHVS, FQNEAQ. The CDR3 spans 16 residues. The CDR3 coding sequence is TGTGCCAGCAGCTTGGACCTGGAGTTTTCCACAGATACGCAGTATTTT. This translates into CASSLDLEFSTDTQYF. Full variable domain (remainder filled in from reference TRBV7-8 and TRBJ2-3): GAGVSQSPRYKVAKRGQDVALRCDPISGHVSLFWYQQALGQGPEFLTYFQNEAQLDKSGLPSDRFFAERPEGSVSTLKIQRTQQEDSAVYLCASSLDLEFSTDTQYFGPGTRLTVL.

The chain is built from TRBV30 and TRBJ2-1; D remains ambiguous. Germline V gene lookup returns CDR1 GTSNPN and CDR2 SVGIG (reference sequence). The CDR3 has 11 amino acids. V lost 2 bases to trimming and J lost 9 bases, with 8 bases between them. The CDR3 nucleotides are TGTGCCTGGAGTAGTCTGTCTGAGCAGTTCTTC. Translating it yields CAWSSLSEQFF.

The chain employs TRBV5-6 and TRBJ2-6, with 7 bases fitting TRBD1. The CDR3 runs to 16 residues. Germline CDR1 and CDR2: SGHDT and YYEEEE. V shed 7 bases and J 0 bases; nucleotides not matched to a gene: 7. In nucleotides, the CDR3 is TGTGCCAGCTACCGGGACAGAGCCTCTGGGGCCAACGTCCTGACTTTC. Amino acids: CASYRDRASGANVLTF.

There are many counts of this clonotype. The gene calls are TRBV20-1 and TRBJ2-1; D not certain. The CDR3 runs to 13 residues. Germline CDR1 and CDR2: DFQATT and SNEGSKA (reference sequence). The V end was cut by 6 bases, the J end by 7 bases, with 16 bases between. The CDR3 DNA follows: TGCAGTGCCCTCATGTCGATCGGAAATGAGCAGTTCTTC. It specifies CSALMSIGNEQFF.

This clonotype occurred many times. The chain links TRBV10-3 to TRBJ2-3; D might be TRBD2 (6 bases). This CDR3 is 17 amino acids long. Germline values: CDR1 ENHRY, CDR2 SYGVKD. V shed 6 bases and J shed 1 base, with 20 bases lying between them. The CDR3 loop reads CAIRGTLGVAGTDTQYF. The CDR3 coding sequence is TGTGCCATCAGAGGAACCTTGGGGGTAGCGGGCACAGATACGCAGTATTTT.

The chain recombines TRBV7-3 with TRBJ2-1; TRBD2 matches at 11 bases. This CDR3 region has 17 residues. Unmatched junction bases numbered 9, after V lost 5 bases and J lost 3 bases. Per the germline V gene, CDR1 is SGHTA and CDR2 is FQGTGA. The CDR3: CASSVTSGSSSYNEQFF. The CDR3 region has the DNA TGTGCCAGCAGCGTTACTAGCGGGAGTTCCAGCTACAATGAGCAGTTCTTC.

The V gene is TRBV5-1, the J gene TRBJ1-2; TRBD1 aligns across 7 bases. Germline V lookup: CDR1 SGHRS, CDR2 YFSETQ. V lost 4 bases to trimming and J lost 8 bases; unmatched junction nucleotides: 8. This CDR3 spans 13 amino acids. CDR3 bases: TGCGCCAGCAGCAACCCGACAGGGCTCGGCTACACCTTC. Translating it yields CASSNPTGLGYTF.

The chain joins TRBV2 to TRBJ2-2, with TRBD2 matching over 11 bases. The V gene end was trimmed by 10 bases and the J gene end by 5 bases; junction bases not matched to a gene: 15. The length of the CDR3 is 17 residues. Germline values: CDR1 SNHLY, CDR2 FYNNEI. CDR3 protein: CATPVLSGGAWTGELFF. The CDR3 DNA sequence: TGTGCCACCCCCGTCCTTAGCGGGGGGGCCTGGACCGGGGAGCTGTTTTTT. Using reference TRBV2 and TRBJ2-2 for the parts outside the CDR3, the full variable domain is EPEVTQTPSHQVTQMGQEVILRCVPISNHLYFYWYRQILGQKVEFLVSFYNNEISEKSEIFDDQFSVERPDGSNFTLKIRSTKLEDSAMYFCATPVLSGGAWTGELFFGEGSRLTVL.

This clonotype showed up many times. The chain employs TRBV2 and TRBJ2-3, with 7 nucleotides matching TRBD2. V was clipped by 5 bases and J by 3 bases; unmatched bases: 5. The CDR3 covers 14 residues. Germline assignment: CDR1 SNHLY and CDR2 FYNNEI. The DNA of the CDR3 is TGTGCCAGCAGTTGGCGGACTAGAACAGATACGCAGTATTTT. It is translated as CASSWRTRTDTQYF. The whole variable domain, filled in from reference TRBV2 and TRBJ2-3, reads EPEVTQTPSHQVTQMGQEVILRCVPISNHLYFYWYRQILGQKVEFLVSFYNNEISEKSEIFDDQFSVERPDGSNFTLKIRSTKLEDSAMYFCASSWRTRTDTQYFGPGTRLTVL.

This chain joins TRBV5-4 and TRBJ2-1; no clear D gene. The CDR3 extends over 16 amino acids. Germline assignment: CDR1 SGHNT and CDR2 YYREEE (reference sequence). V lost 4 bases to trimming and J lost 2 bases, with 16 bases between them. The CDR3 nucleotides are TGTGCCAGCAGCACCCAGGTGGGTGGCGCCTACAATGAGCAGTTCTTC. Translation: CASSTQVGGAYNEQFF.

The V and J genes are TRBV5-1 and TRBJ2-5, with 10 bases matching TRBD2. The CDR3 runs to 17 residues. Looked up from germline, CDR1 is SGHRS and CDR2 is YFSETQ. With 0 bases clipped from V and 5 bases from J, the junction kept 10 bases outside the gene matches. The CDR3 DNA is TGCGCCAGCAGCTTGGCCCTGAGCGGGGGGGCCCAGGAGACCCAGTACTTC. Encoded protein: CASSLALSGGAQETQYF.

The chain is built from TRBV7-2 and TRBJ2-5, with D hard to call. V lost 4 bases to trimming and J lost 5 bases, with 14 bases between them. Looked up from germline, CDR1 is SGHTA and CDR2 is FQGNSA. This CDR3 has 14 amino acids. The CDR3 DNA reads as TGTGCCAGCAGCTCACCCCAGTCGCCCGAGACCCAGTACTTC. As protein: CASSSPQSPETQYF.